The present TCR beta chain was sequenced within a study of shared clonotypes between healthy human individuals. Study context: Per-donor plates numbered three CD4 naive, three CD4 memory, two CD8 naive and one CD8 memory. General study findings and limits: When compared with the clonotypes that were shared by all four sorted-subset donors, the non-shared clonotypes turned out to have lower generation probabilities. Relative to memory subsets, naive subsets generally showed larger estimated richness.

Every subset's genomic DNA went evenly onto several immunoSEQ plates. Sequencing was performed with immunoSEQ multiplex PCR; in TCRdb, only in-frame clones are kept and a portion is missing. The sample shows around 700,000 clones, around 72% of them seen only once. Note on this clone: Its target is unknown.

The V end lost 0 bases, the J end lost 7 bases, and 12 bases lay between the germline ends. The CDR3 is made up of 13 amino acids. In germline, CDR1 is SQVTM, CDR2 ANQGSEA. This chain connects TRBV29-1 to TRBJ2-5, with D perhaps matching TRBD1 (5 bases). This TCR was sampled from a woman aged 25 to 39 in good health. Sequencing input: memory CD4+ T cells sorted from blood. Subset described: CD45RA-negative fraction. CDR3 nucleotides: TGCAGCGTTGAAGATGTCCAGGGTCGGACCCAGTACTTC. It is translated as CSVEDVQGRTQYF.